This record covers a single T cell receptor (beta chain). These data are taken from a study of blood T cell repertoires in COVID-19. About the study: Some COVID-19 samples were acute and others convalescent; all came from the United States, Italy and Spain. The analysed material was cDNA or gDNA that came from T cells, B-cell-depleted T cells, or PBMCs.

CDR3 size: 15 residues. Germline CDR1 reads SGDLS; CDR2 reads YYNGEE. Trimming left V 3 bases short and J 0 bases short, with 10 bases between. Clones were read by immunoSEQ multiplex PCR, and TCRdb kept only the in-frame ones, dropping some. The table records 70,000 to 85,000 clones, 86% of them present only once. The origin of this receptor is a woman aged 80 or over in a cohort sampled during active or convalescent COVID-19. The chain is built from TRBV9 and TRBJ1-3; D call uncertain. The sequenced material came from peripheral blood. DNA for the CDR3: TGTGCCAGCAGCGGTGGCACCAGCTCTGGAAACACCATATATTTT. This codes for CASSGGTSSGNTIYF. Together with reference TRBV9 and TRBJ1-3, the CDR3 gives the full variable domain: DSGVTQTPKHLITATGQRVTLRCSPRSGDLSVYWYQQSLDQGLQFLIQYYNGEERAKGNILERFSAQQFPDLHSELNLSSLELGDSALYFCASSGGTSSGNTIYFGEGSWLTVV.